This T cell receptor (beta chain) was found in a study of blood T cell repertoires in COVID-19. Per the study methods: For nucleated cells, counts were estimated from reference gene primer amplification. Generated by immunoSEQ multiplex PCR, the TCRdb table keeps only in-frame clones and is missing some. The V and J calls and clone size are taken from that table; D and trimming were inferred from the DNA. The sample lists under 15,000 clones; roughly 89% were seen once. Looked up from germline, CDR1 is MNHEY and CDR2 is SVGAGI. The CDR3 consists of 14 residues. V trimming: 8 bases; J trimming: 4 bases; junction bases outside the gene matches: 10.

The rearrangement uses TRBV6-5 and TRBJ2-7; TRBD1 matches 8 bases. The sequenced sample consisted of peripheral blood. This receptor was identified in a human donor with active COVID-19. The donor label of this sample is uncertain. The CDR3 nucleotides read TGTGCCAGCGGGAGGACAGGGTGGGAATACGAGCAGTACTTC. Translated, it gives CASGRTGWEYEQYF.